The clone carrying this T cell receptor beta chain was observed once. The ends lost 6 bases at V and 9 bases at J; junction bases unmatched: 4. The CDR3 is made up of 14 amino acids. The germline V gene has CDR1 MNHEY and CDR2 SVGAGI. This sample was included in a study of blood T cell repertoires in COVID-19. Sequencing used immunoSEQ multiplex PCR; TCRdb keeps in-frame clones, though not all of them. Seen here are fewer than 300,000 clones, 83% observed once, and the top ten hold roughly 10%. The chain has TRBV6-5 and TRBJ2-1, with TRBD2 matching over 14 bases. This clonotype was obtained from a woman between 50 and 59 years old who had recovered from COVID-19. The sample taken for sequencing was peripheral blood. CDR3 nucleotide sequence: TGTGCCAGCAGCCAGGGACTAGCGGGGGCTGAGCAGTTCTTC. As protein: CASSQGLAGAEQFF.